Below, 21 T cell receptor beta chains from the same sample are listed, as sequenced in a study of a mutant IDH1 vaccine in newly diagnosed glioma. Measured with immunoSEQ multiplex PCR; TCRdb has only the in-frame clones, and not every one. The sample includes over 20,000 clones, approximately 90% of them seen just once. Documented time point: baseline, week 1 (first vaccination visit). Treatment reported: pre-vaccination baseline after standard-of-care therapy. Material: PBMCs, obtained from a glioma patient treated with radiotherapy, temozolomide or both. The receptors come from a man younger than 45 with glioma.

This sequence joins TRBV7-2 and TRBJ1-2; TRBD1 is a possible D gene (6 bases). Germline lookup yields CDR1 SGHTA and CDR2 FQGNSA. V was trimmed by 0 bases and J by 5 bases, leaving 10 bases between them. The CDR3 length is 14 residues. The CDR3: CASSLARGKYGYTF. The CDR3 bases are TGTGCCAGCAGCTTAGCGAGGGGGAAGTATGGCTACACCTTC.

CDR3 DNA: TGTGCCAGCAGCTTAAGGGAGCAGGGAAACACCATATATTTT. Protein sequence: CASSLREQGNTIYF. The chain carries TRBV11-2 and TRBJ1-3; no definite D call. V was clipped by 2 bases and J by 4 bases, with 9 bases between them. CDR3 size: 14 residues. Germline CDR1 SGHAT, CDR2 FQNNGV.

The genes are TRBV6-5 and TRBJ2-3, with D possibly called TRBD1 or TRBD2 (7 bases each). Trimming removed 3 bases at V and 6 bases at J, with 16 bases between. The length of the CDR3 is 15 residues. CDR1 and CDR2 (germline): MNHEY, SVGAGI. CDR3: CASSYLQGGRDTQYF. In nucleotides, the CDR3 is TGTGCCAGCAGTTATCTTCAGGGGGGGAGGGATACGCAGTATTTT.

The chain employs TRBV7-9 and TRBJ1-1, with D hard to call. V lost 5 bases to trimming and J lost 8 bases, with 21 bases between them. The length of the CDR3 is 15 residues. Germline assignment: CDR1 SEHNR and CDR2 FQNEAQ (reference sequence). The CDR3, as DNA: TGTGCCAGCAGCCCCACCCCGGCGTTGACTTGGGAAGCTTTCTTT. Residues: CASSPTPALTWEAFF.

The table lists this clone with a count of one. The gene calls are TRBV14 and TRBJ2-7; 14 bases are shared with TRBD2. The CDR3 sequence is 20 residues long. The ends lost 0 bases at V and 1 base at J; junction bases unmatched: 11. Germline CDR1 and CDR2: SGHDN and FVKESK. The CDR3 bases are TGTGCCAGCAGCCAAGAGGGGGGACTAGCGGGAGTCCCTCAATCCTACGAGCAGTACTTC. Translating it yields CASSQEGGLAGVPQSYEQYF.

The chain has TRBV30 and TRBJ1-2; D is uncertain. Germline assignment: CDR1 GTSNPN and CDR2 SVGIG (reference sequence). The CDR3 sequence is 15 residues long. Between the trimmed V and J ends, which lost 2 bases and 0 bases, there was a span of 13 bases. The CDR3 sequence is CAWSNLVVANYGYTF. The CDR3 DNA sequence: TGTGCCTGGAGTAATTTAGTTGTGGCTAACTATGGCTACACCTTC.

This clone was observed a handful of times. The V and J genes are TRBV5-5 and TRBJ1-2; the match to TRBD1 covers 7 bases. Looked up from germline, CDR1 is SGHKS and CDR2 is YYEKEE (reference sequence). The CDR3 contains 15 residues. V shed 4 bases, J shed 4 bases, and the junction held 10 bases outside the gene matches. In DNA, the CDR3 is TGTGCCAGCAGCCCCCAAGACAGGGCTAGCTATGGCTACACCTTC. This codes for CASSPQDRASYGYTF.

CDR3 protein: CASSLAAGVSEQYF. CDR3 nucleotides: TGTGCCAGCAGCTTGGCAGCGGGAGTCTCCGAGCAGTACTTC. The rearrangement uses TRBV5-6 and TRBJ2-7, with 8 bases aligning to TRBD2. Germline values: CDR1 SGHDT, CDR2 YYEEEE. V trimming: 0 bases; J trimming: 6 bases; junction bases outside the gene matches: 5. There are 14 residues in the CDR3.

The chain uses TRBV7-2 and TRBJ2-3; D might be TRBD2 (6 bases). The germline V gene encodes CDR1 SGHTA and CDR2 FQGNSA. Trimming stripped 0 bases from V and 6 bases from J, with 10 bases between. This CDR3 comprises 14 residues. In nucleotides, the CDR3 is TGTGCCAGCAGCTTAGCGAATGCGGGGGATACGCAGTATTTT. Its translation is CASSLANAGDTQYF.

The chain couples TRBV7-8 to TRBJ2-2; D might be TRBD1 or TRBD2, each matching 6 bases. The ends were cut back, 7 bases at V and 4 bases at J, with 19 bases in the middle. This CDR3 spans 16 amino acids. Per germline, CDR1 SGHVS and CDR2 FQNEAQ. The CDR3 DNA follows: TGTGCCAGCACCTCAAGTTGGAGGGGGAGCACCGGGGAGCTGTTTTTT. Protein: CASTSSWRGSTGELFF.

V is TRBV18 and J is TRBJ2-3, with 11 bases identical to TRBD2. CDR3 length: 15 amino acids. Unmatched junction bases numbered 4, after V lost 3 bases and J lost 5 bases. In germline, CDR1 is KGHSH, CDR2 LQKENI. For the CDR3, the DNA is TGTGCCAGCTCACCCTCAGGGACTAGCGGAGATACGCAGTATTTT. This codes for CASSPSGTSGDTQYF.

The chain recombines TRBV6-1 with TRBJ1-2; TRBD1 agrees at 12 bases. The trim removed 10 bases at V and 8 bases at J, leaving 8 bases unmatched. The length of the CDR3 is 13 residues. Germline V CDR1 and CDR2: MNHNS, SASEGT. The CDR3 loop reads CATWGTGGRGYTF. In DNA form, the CDR3 reads TGTGCCACCTGGGGGACAGGGGGCCGGGGCTACACCTTC.

The V gene is TRBV6-1, the J gene TRBJ2-1; 12 nucleotides align to TRBD2. Germline V gene data show CDR1 as MNHNS and CDR2 as SASEGT. V dropped 7 bases and J dropped 5; count of bases not matched to a gene: 6. The CDR3 spans 15 residues. This CDR3 is CASIPGLAGHNEQFF. In nucleotides, the CDR3 is TGTGCCAGCATCCCGGGACTAGCGGGTCACAATGAGCAGTTCTTC.

The rearrangement links TRBV5-1 to TRBJ2-7; D is perhaps TRBD2 (6 bases). This CDR3 comprises 15 residues. From germline, CDR1 is SGHRS and CDR2 YFSETQ. V lost 0 bases to trimming and J lost 5 bases, with 15 bases between them. As DNA, the CDR3 is TGCGCCAGCAGCTTGGAAGGGAGCGGGTTCAACGAGCAGTACTTC. It translates to CASSLEGSGFNEQYF.

CDR3 coding DNA: TGTGCCAGCAGCGCCCAGGGGCTAATGAACACTGAAGCTTTCTTT. Translation: CASSAQGLMNTEAFF. The chain carries TRBV9 and TRBJ1-1, with D perhaps TRBD1 (6 bases). Germline V CDR1 and CDR2: SGDLS, YYNGEE. V was shortened by 3 bases and J by 0 bases, with 12 bases between the two germline ends. This CDR3 has 15 amino acids.

This chain links TRBV29-1 with TRBJ2-7; the D gene is possibly TRBD2 (6 bases). V dropped 5 bases and J dropped 3 bases, with 17 bases sitting between them. Germline V gene lookup returns CDR1 SQVTM and CDR2 ANQGSEA. The CDR3 extends over 14 amino acids. The DNA of the CDR3 is TGCAGCGTTTGGGGCGGGGCGCTTAGCTACGAGCAGTACTTC. It codes for CSVWGGALSYEQYF.

The chain has TRBV4-1 and TRBJ2-5, with D hard to call. The germline gives CDR1 MGHRA, CDR2 YSYEKL. This CDR3 is 11 amino acids long. V lost 5 bases, J lost 3 bases, and 4 bases lay in between. The CDR3 reads CASSSKETQYF. The CDR3 nucleotides read TGCGCCAGCAGCTCCAAAGAGACCCAGTACTTC.

V is TRBV11-2 and J is TRBJ2-2; D is uncertain. The germline CDR1 and CDR2 sequences are SGHAT and FQNNGV. The germline V and J ends were trimmed by 0 bases and 6 bases, with 11 bases remaining between them. The length of the CDR3 is 15 residues. CDR3 sequence: CASSLDRWSAGELFF. The CDR3 nucleotides read TGTGCCAGCAGCTTAGACAGGTGGTCGGCCGGGGAGCTGTTTTTT.

The rearrangement links TRBV5-4 to TRBJ2-5; possibly TRBD1 for D (7 bases). With the DNA end fitting TRBJ2-7 better, the J assignment may be wrong. The length of the CDR3 is 15 residues. Per the germline V gene, CDR1 is SGHNT and CDR2 is YYREEE (reference sequence). The CDR3 protein is CASSLSDGGGHEQYF. In nucleotides, the CDR3 is TGTGCCAGCAGCTTGAGCGACGGAGGGGGCCACGAGCAGTACTTC.

The V gene is TRBV7-9, the J gene TRBJ1-3, with D tentatively TRBD1 (5 bases). Germline assignment: CDR1 SEHNR and CDR2 FQNEAQ (reference sequence). Between the trimmed V and J ends, which lost 7 bases and 1 base, there was a span of 17 bases. The CDR3 extends over 16 amino acids. The CDR3 region has the DNA TGTGCCAGCACCACGGTATCAGGGACGTCTGGAAACACCATATATTTT. Translation gives CASTTVSGTSGNTIYF. The complete variable domain, with remaining parts taken from reference TRBV7-9 and TRBJ1-3, reads DTGVSQNPRHKITKRGQNVTFRCDPISEHNRLYWYRQTLGQGPEFLTYFQNEAQLEKSRLLSDRFSAERPKGSFSTLEIQRTEQGDSAMYLCASTTVSGTSGNTIYFGEGSWLTVV.

The gene calls are TRBV29-1 and TRBJ2-5, with D uncertain. V lost 6 bases to trimming and J lost 5 bases, with 7 bases between them. Germline V gene sequence: CDR1 SQVTM, CDR2 ANQGSEA. The CDR3 has 10 amino acids. The CDR3 reads CSVGTETQYF. CDR3 in DNA: TGCAGCGTAGGAACGGAGACCCAGTACTTC.